Shown below are 5 T cell receptor beta chains from a single sample sequenced in a study of spatial heterogeneity in lung cancer. Time point given: sample taken at primary tumor resection. Tumor, nontumor lung or frozen PBMC supplied whole RNA that was sequenced unsorted. Via MiXCR, TCRdb re-called the 5' RACE reads, giving one row per CDR3 protein. Of approximately 25,000 distinct CDR3 sequences listed, over 6% were seen once; the top ten hold 14%. The sample in question was PBMCs, obtained at surgery. The receptors derive from a male donor with early-stage non-small cell lung cancer.

The chain has TRBV6-5 and TRBJ2-7; maybe TRBD1 (6 bases). This CDR3 region has 19 residues. Trimming shortened V by 1 base and J by 6 bases, and 28 bases separated the two germline ends. Germline values: CDR1 MNHEY, CDR2 SVGAGI. The CDR3 nucleotides read TGTGCCAGCAGTTACTGGGGGCGCGGAGTGACTTCCAGCACATGCGAGCAGTACTTC. The encoded protein is CASSYWGRGVTSSTCEQYF.

There are many counts of this clonotype. This rearrangement joins TRBV20-1 to TRBJ2-5; 8 bases match TRBD2. The junction had 1 base not matched to a gene; V was cut back by 1 base and J by 3 bases. Germline V gene sequence: CDR1 DFQATT, CDR2 SNEGSKA (reference sequence). CDR3 length: 13 amino acids. Here the CDR3 reads CSARGAGEETQYF. The CDR3 DNA is TGCAGTGCTAGAGGAGCGGGGGAAGAGACCCAGTACTTC.

In this sample, this clonotype turned up many times. The CDR3: CASSDYAGGYNEQFF. The DNA for the CDR3 is TGCGCCAGCAGTGATTACGCGGGAGGCTACAATGAGCAGTTCTTC. The rearrangement links TRBV10-1 to TRBJ2-1; TRBD2 aligns across 8 bases. The CDR3 extends over 15 amino acids. The germline CDR1 and CDR2 sequences are WNHNN and SYGVQD (reference sequence). The V gene end was trimmed by 3 bases and the J gene end by 3 bases; junction bases not matched to a gene: 4.

The sample holds a few counts of this clonotype. The chain links TRBV20-1 to TRBJ1-2, with 11 bases aligning to TRBD1. The V gene end was trimmed by 0 bases and the J gene end by 7 bases; junction bases not matched to a gene: 7. This CDR3 has 15 amino acids. Per the germline V gene, CDR1 is DFQATT and CDR2 is SNEGSKA (reference sequence). Here the CDR3 reads CSARERTGGIRGYTF. The CDR3 DNA is TGCAGTGCTAGAGAGAGGACAGGGGGCATTCGTGGCTACACCTTC.

This clonotype was observed many times. The chain couples TRBV3-1 to TRBJ1-5; D is unclear. Trimming stripped 0 bases from V and 7 bases from J, with 7 bases between. The CDR3 runs 13 residues. Germline CDR1 LGHDT, CDR2 YNNKEL (reference sequence). The CDR3 protein is CASSQEGNQPQHF. The CDR3, as DNA: TGTGCCAGCAGCCAAGAGGGGAACCAGCCCCAGCATTTT. The whole variable domain, filled in from reference TRBV3-1 and TRBJ1-5, reads DTAVSQTPKYLVTQMGNDKSIKCEQNLGHDTMYWYKQDSKKFLKIMFSYNNKELIINETVPNRFSPKSPDKAHLNLHINSLELGDSAVYFCASSQEGNQPQHFGDGTRLSIL.